What follows are 14 T cell receptor beta chains derived from one specimen sequenced in a study of T cell responses to AZD1222 COVID-19 vaccine. The repertoire was sequenced with immunoSEQ multiplex PCR; TCRdb's copy has only in-frame clones and lacks some. The table lists 100,000 or so clones, just under 90% of them singletons. The input for sequencing was peripheral blood, taken on day 0 of AZD1222 vaccination. The receptor source for this set is an adult in good health.

The CDR3 region is CASTKEGALSNQPQHF. The CDR3 DNA is TGTGCCAGCACCAAAGAGGGGGCGTTAAGCAATCAGCCCCAGCATTTT. This chain links TRBV2 with TRBJ1-5; TRBD1 aligns across 7 bases. The CDR3 extends over 16 amino acids. Germline CDR1 reads SNHLY; CDR2 reads FYNNEI. The trim removed 7 bases at V and 1 base at J, leaving 10 bases unmatched.

V and J are TRBV28 and TRBJ1-2; D perhaps matches TRBD1 (6 bases). CDR3 length equals 15 residues. V was cut by 2 bases and J by 3 bases, with 13 bases left in between. The V gene's germline CDR1 is MDHEN and CDR2 SYDVKM. CDR3 sequence: CASSLRGLGDYGYTF. CDR3 in DNA: TGTGCCAGCAGTTTAAGGGGGTTGGGAGACTATGGCTACACCTTC.

This chain joins TRBV18 and TRBJ1-5, with a weak D call TRBD1 (5 bases). Germline CDR1 is KGHSH and CDR2 is LQKENI. Trimming took 6 bases from V and 4 from J, leaving 10 bases between them. CDR3 length: 13 amino acids. The CDR3, as DNA: TGTGCCAGCTCGTCGGCAGGGAATCAGCCCCAGCATTTT. Its protein product is CASSSAGNQPQHF.

J is TRBJ2-2 and V is TRBV19, with 7 nucleotides matching TRBD2. V lost 1 base and J lost 5; bases outside the gene matches: 7. The CDR3 totals 16 residues. The germline V gene has CDR1 LNHDA and CDR2 SQIVND (reference sequence). The CDR3, as DNA: TGTGCCAGTAGTATAGCCCTAGCGGAAATTACCGGGGAGCTGTTTTTT. Translation: CASSIALAEITGELFF.

The chain recombines TRBV6-2 or TRBV6-3 with TRBJ2-2; D is undetermined. This CDR3 is 13 amino acids long. Trimming stripped 5 bases from V and 0 bases from J, with 4 bases between. CDR1 is MNHEY, CDR2 SVGEGT, per germline. CDR3 sequence: CASSQTNTGELFF. Here the CDR3 DNA reads TGTGCCAGCAGTCAGACGAACACCGGGGAGCTGTTTTTT.

The chain recombines TRBV2 with TRBJ1-4, with 9 bases matching TRBD1. CDR1 and CDR2 from the germline V gene are SNHLY and FYNNEI. Trimming took 1 base from V and 4 from J; bases not matched to a gene: 1. The CDR3 sequence is 15 residues long. CDR3 sequence (DNA): TGTGCCAGCAGTGAAGTGACAGGGGGTAATGAAAAACTGTTTTTT. Amino acid sequence: CASSEVTGGNEKLFF.

This rearrangement joins TRBV6-5 to TRBJ2-2, with 9 bases identical to TRBD1. The V gene end was trimmed by 6 bases and the J gene end by 6 bases; junction bases not matched to a gene: 8. Germline V gene lookup returns CDR1 MNHEY and CDR2 SVGAGI. The CDR3 totals 15 residues. CDR3 DNA sequence: TGTGCCAGCAGCCAAATGAGACAGGGGGCCGGGGAGCTGTTTTTT. Its translation is CASSQMRQGAGELFF.

This clone was detected ten times or more. This chain joins TRBV6-6 and TRBJ1-1, with TRBD1 matching 8 bases. This CDR3 comprises 13 residues. In germline, CDR1 is MNHNY, CDR2 SVGAGI (reference sequence). The V gene end was trimmed by 8 bases and the J gene end by 5 bases; junction bases not matched to a gene: 7. CDR3 bases: TGTGCCAGCTCCTGGACAGGGAGGACTGAAGCTTTCTTT. This encodes CASSWTGRTEAFF.

CDR3 bases: TGTGCCAGCAGCTTGGGCGTAAGCACCGGGGAGCTGTTTTTT. Protein product: CASSLGVSTGELFF. The genes are TRBV7-3 and TRBJ2-2, with unresolved D. Germline CDR1 reads SGHTA; CDR2 reads FQGTGA. This CDR3 is 14 amino acids long. Trimming took off 3 bases at V and 4 bases at J, with 9 bases between the two ends.

This clone was observed once. The chain employs TRBV6-6 and TRBJ2-3; 10 bases line up with TRBD2. There are 14 residues in the CDR3. Germline CDR1 is MNHNY and CDR2 is SVGAGI (reference sequence). J lost 5 bases, V lost 3 bases, and 2 bases had no gene match. The CDR3 region has the DNA TGTGCCAGCAGTTATCTAGCGGGAGTAGATACGCAGTATTTT. This encodes CASSYLAGVDTQYF.

The chain joins TRBV25-1 to TRBJ2-3; 7 bases are shared with TRBD1. Trimming took 6 bases from V and 1 from J; bases not matched to a gene: 7. CDR1 is MGHDK and CDR2 is SYGVNS in the germline V gene. The CDR3 is 15 amino acids. The CDR3 protein is CASSAGQARTDTQYF. The CDR3 DNA reads as TGTGCCAGCAGCGCAGGACAGGCCCGCACAGATACGCAGTATTTT.

J is TRBJ1-6 and V is TRBV28, with TRBD1 identical over 8 bases. With 8 bases clipped from V and 6 bases from J, the junction kept 3 bases outside the gene matches. This CDR3 spans 13 amino acids. Germline loops: CDR1 MDHEN, CDR2 SYDVKM. In DNA, the CDR3 is TGTGCCAGCCGGACAGGGAGTAATTCACCCCTCCACTTT. This translates into CASRTGSNSPLHF.

The chain uses TRBV7-2 and TRBJ2-6; D perhaps matches TRBD1 (5 bases). Germline V CDR1 and CDR2: SGHTA, FQGNSA. This CDR3 contains 19 residues. V gave up 2 bases and J gave up 0 bases, with 17 bases separating them. CDR3 DNA: TGTGCCAGCAGCTTAAACCCCCAGGGCGTGAACTCTGGGGCCAACGTCCTGACTTTC. Its protein is CASSLNPQGVNSGANVLTF. The full variable domain, with the rest looked up from reference TRBV7-2 and TRBJ2-6, is GAGVSQSPSNKVTEKGKDVELRCDPISGHTALYWYRQSLGQGLEFLIYFQGNSAPDKSGLPSDRFSAERTGGSVSTLTIQRTQQEDSAVYLCASSLNPQGVNSGANVLTFGAGSRLTVL.

Turning to this clone: One junction end disagrees with the germline gene, perhaps due to a read error. The chain uses TRBV3-1 (or the pseudogene TRBV3-2) and TRBJ1-2, with D perhaps TRBD1 (5 bases). The CDR3 runs 15 residues. Germline lookup yields CDR1 LGHDT and CDR2 YNNKEL (reference sequence). CDR3 coding DNA: TGTGCCAGCAGCCAAGGTGGAGGGCAGGGTTATGTCTACACCTTC. This encodes CASSQGGGQGYVYTF.